The 22 T cell receptor beta chains listed next were all sequenced from one sample in a study of blood T cell repertoires in COVID-19. The table came from immunoSEQ multiplex PCR; TCRdb's copy has only in-frame clones and leaves some out. This table holds about 150,000 clones, about nine tenths found once. The sample comprised peripheral blood. These receptors all stem from a woman in her 70s with acute or convalescent COVID-19.

The chain uses TRBV4-1 and TRBJ2-2; D is undetermined. The length of the CDR3 is 17 residues. From germline, CDR1 is MGHRA and CDR2 YSYEKL. V shed 1 base and J shed 6 bases, with 18 bases lying between them. The CDR3 here is CASSQVLSSLVSGELFF. The CDR3 DNA is TGCGCCAGCAGCCAAGTTTTATCCAGTTTGGTATCCGGGGAGCTGTTTTTT.

The chain carries TRBV28 and TRBJ2-7, with TRBD2 matching 11 bases. V was clipped by 5 bases and J by 2 bases; unmatched bases: 8. The CDR3 is 16 amino acids. The germline CDR1 and CDR2 sequences are MDHEN and SYDVKM. The CDR3 here is CASSPVLAGGPYEQYF. The CDR3 nucleotides are TGTGCCAGCAGTCCGGTCTTAGCGGGAGGGCCCTACGAGCAGTACTTC.

The chain links TRBV6-6 to TRBJ2-3; D perhaps matches TRBD2 (6 bases). CDR1 is MNHNY, CDR2 SVGAGI, per germline (reference sequence). Between the trimmed V and J ends, which lost 4 bases and 3 bases, there was a span of 14 bases. The length of the CDR3 is 15 residues. CDR3 DNA sequence: TGTGCCAGCAGTTTGGGCCGAGGAGGGACAGATACGCAGTATTTT. It is translated as CASSLGRGGTDTQYF.

This clone was observed a handful of times. The rearrangement uses TRBV19 and TRBJ1-2, with 7 bases aligning to TRBD1. The length of the CDR3 is 13 residues. From germline, CDR1 is LNHDA and CDR2 SQIVND (reference sequence). Unmatched junction bases numbered 6, after V lost 3 bases and J lost 8 bases. Written as DNA, the CDR3 is TGTGCCAGTAGTATGGGGACAGTTTACGGCTACACCTTC. Translated: CASSMGTVYGYTF. Supplemented by reference TRBV19 and TRBJ1-2, the full variable domain reads DGGITQSPKYLFRKEGQNVTLSCEQNLNHDAMYWYRQDPGQGLRLIYYSQIVNDFQKGDIAEGYSVSREKKESFPLTVTSAQKNPTAFYLCASSMGTVYGYTFGSGTRLTVV.

The rearrangement uses TRBV21-1 and TRBJ1-4. TRBV21-1 is a documented pseudogene. The CDR3 spans 15 residues. The CDR3 loop is CASSKSGYSDEKLFF. The DNA for the CDR3 is TGTGCCAGCAGCAAATCGGGATATTCGGATGAAAAACTGTTTTTT.

This chain connects TRBV4-2 to TRBJ1-2; tentatively, D is TRBD1 (6 bases). This CDR3 contains 15 residues. Per the germline V gene, CDR1 is LGHNA and CDR2 is YNFKEQ. Trimming removed 0 bases at V and 3 bases at J, with 11 bases between. CDR3 residues: CASSQEGHIDYGYTF. The DNA for the CDR3 is TGTGCCAGCAGCCAAGAGGGACATATAGACTATGGCTACACCTTC.

J is TRBJ1-5 and V is TRBV2; TRBD1 matches at 8 bases. V shed 6 bases and J 3 bases; nucleotides not matched to a gene: 7. Germline loops: CDR1 SNHLY, CDR2 FYNNEI. The CDR3 contains 15 residues. CDR3 in DNA: TGTGCCAGCAGAGGCGGACAGGGAAACAATCAGCCCCAGCATTTT. This translates into CASRGGQGNNQPQHF. Full variable domain (remainder filled in from reference TRBV2 and TRBJ1-5): EPEVTQTPSHQVTQMGQEVILRCVPISNHLYFYWYRQILGQKVEFLVSFYNNEISEKSEIFDDQFSVERPDGSNFTLKIRSTKLEDSAMYFCASRGGQGNNQPQHFGDGTRLSIL.

This rearrangement joins TRBV6-5 to TRBJ1-1, with 9 positions matching TRBD1. J lost 8 bases, V lost 5 bases, and 9 bases had no gene match. The CDR3 totals 14 residues. Germline assignment: CDR1 MNHEY and CDR2 SVGAGI. CDR3: CASSTRTGGAEAFF. In DNA form, the CDR3 reads TGTGCCAGCAGTACCCGCACAGGGGGCGCAGAAGCTTTCTTT.

The chain carries TRBV7-2 and TRBJ1-1; D not certain. Looked up from germline, CDR1 is SGHTA and CDR2 is FQGNSA. The CDR3 runs 13 residues. With 1 base removed from V and 4 bases from J, the gap between germline ends came to 7 bases. The CDR3: CASSLDSLTEAFF. The CDR3 nucleotides are TGTGCCAGCAGCTTAGATAGCCTCACTGAAGCTTTCTTT.

The rearrangement joins TRBV30 to TRBJ1-1; D is possibly TRBD1 (6 bases). Trimming stripped 8 bases from V and 5 bases from J, with 18 bases between. The CDR3 is 13 residues long. Germline V gives CDR1 GTSNPN, CDR2 SVGIG (reference sequence). CDR3 loop: CAGFPQGWTEAFF. CDR3 DNA: TGTGCCGGCTTCCCACAGGGTTGGACTGAAGCTTTCTTT.

In DNA, the CDR3 is TGTGCCAGCAGCAAACACCGGGACAGGGGCAGGAACGGGGAGCTGTTTTTT. Its protein is CASSKHRDRGRNGELFF. The chain carries TRBV7-8 and TRBJ2-2; 10 bases map to TRBD1. Germline CDR1 is SGHVS and CDR2 is FQNEAQ. The V segment lost 5 bases and the J segment 7 bases; nucleotides outside the gene matches: 13. The CDR3 sequence is 17 residues long.

The J gene is TRBJ1-5, the V gene TRBV30, with D unresolved. CDR3 length equals 13 residues. The V gene's germline CDR1 is GTSNPN and CDR2 SVGIG (reference sequence). Trimming cost V 4 bases and J 6 bases, with 13 bases left between them. CDR3 bases: TGTGCCTGGACGACCCTACCGGGTCAGCCCCAGCATTTT. This codes for CAWTTLPGQPQHF.

The chain combines TRBV4-1 with TRBJ1-2, with 8 bases lining up with TRBD1. CDR1 and CDR2 (germline): MGHRA, YSYEKL. The V gene end was trimmed by 0 bases and the J gene end by 4 bases; junction bases not matched to a gene: 7. CDR3 length: 16 amino acids. The chain's CDR3 is CASSQENRGLSYGYTF. CDR3 nucleotides: TGCGCCAGCAGCCAAGAAAACAGGGGGTTGAGCTATGGCTACACCTTC.

The chain links TRBV27 to TRBJ2-5, with D maybe TRBD1 (7 bases). The germline CDR1 and CDR2 sequences are MNHEY and SMNVEV (reference sequence). The V and J ends lost 5 bases and 0 bases respectively, with 19 bases between them. There are 17 residues in the CDR3. CDR3 region: CASSRRGDRPHQETQYF. The CDR3 DNA reads as TGTGCCAGCAGTCGGAGGGGGGACAGACCCCACCAAGAGACCCAGTACTTC.

The J gene is TRBJ1-2, the V gene TRBV27; 8 positions match TRBD1. Germline CDR1 MNHEY, CDR2 SMNVEV (reference sequence). V dropped 0 bases and J dropped 13; count of bases not matched to a gene: 7. CDR3 length: 13 residues. DNA for the CDR3: TGTGCCAGCAGTTTATCGGGGACAGGCCCTGTCACCTTC. Amino acid sequence: CASSLSGTGPVTF.

V and J are TRBV30 and TRBJ1-5; D is ambiguous. The CDR3 loop spans 14 amino acids. Trimming cost V 0 bases and J 3 bases, with 9 bases left between them. Germline V gene sequence: CDR1 GTSNPN, CDR2 SVGIG (reference sequence). CDR3 region: CAWSVDKYNQPQHF. The CDR3 DNA reads as TGTGCCTGGAGTGTCGACAAGTACAATCAGCCCCAGCATTTT.

The chain uses TRBV28 and TRBJ1-5, with TRBD1 as a possible D gene (5 bases). Germline V gives CDR1 MDHEN, CDR2 SYDVKM. V was shortened by 3 bases and J by 7 bases, with 10 bases between the two germline ends. There are 13 residues in the CDR3. The DNA for the CDR3 is TGTGCCAGCAGTTTCCAGGGTGGGCAGCCCCAGCATTTT. Its translation is CASSFQGGQPQHF.

The chain is built from TRBV6-5 and TRBJ2-7; TRBD1 aligns across 7 bases. This CDR3 is 13 amino acids long. Germline CDR1 and CDR2: MNHEY and SVGAGI. V was pared by 6 bases and J by 4 bases, with 6 bases of the junction left unmatched. The CDR3 DNA reads TGTGCCAGCAGAAAGACAGGGAGTTACGAGCAGTACTTC. Its translation is CASRKTGSYEQYF.

The rearrangement uses TRBV19 and TRBJ1-1, with D possibly TRBD1 on 6 matching bases. V lost 7 bases, J lost 0 bases, and 9 bases lay in between. The CDR3 totals 13 residues. Germline values: CDR1 LNHDA, CDR2 SQIVND (reference sequence). DNA of the CDR3: TGTGCCAGTACCAGGGGTATGAACACTGAAGCTTTCTTT. Translation: CASTRGMNTEAFF. The whole variable domain, filled in from reference TRBV19 and TRBJ1-1, reads DGGITQSPKYLFRKEGQNVTLSCEQNLNHDAMYWYRQDPGQGLRLIYYSQIVNDFQKGDIAEGYSVSREKKESFPLTVTSAQKNPTAFYLCASTRGMNTEAFFGQGTRLTVV.

V usage is TRBV6-1 and J usage is TRBJ2-3; D unresolved. The CDR3 sequence is 17 residues long. The germline V gene has CDR1 MNHNS and CDR2 SASEGT. The germline V and J ends were trimmed by 1 base and 0 bases, with 14 bases remaining between them. The chain's CDR3 is CASSEGPLRTSTDTQYF. As DNA, the CDR3 is TGTGCCAGCAGTGAAGGTCCTCTGCGCACTAGCACAGATACGCAGTATTTT.

The rearrangement uses TRBV18 and TRBJ2-5; 12 bases fit TRBD2. The CDR3 has 13 residues. J lost 5 bases, V lost 8 bases, and 3 bases had no gene match. Germline V lookup: CDR1 KGHSH, CDR2 LQKENI. In DNA, the CDR3 is TGTGCCAGCGAGGGACTAGCGGGTGAGACCCAGTACTTC. Encoded protein: CASEGLAGETQYF. Together with reference TRBV18 and TRBJ2-5, the CDR3 gives the full variable domain: NAGVMQNPRHLVRRRGQEARLRCSPMKGHSHVYWYRQLPEEGLKFMVYLQKENIIDESGMPKERFSAEFPKEGPSILRIQQVVRGDSAAYFCASEGLAGETQYFGPGTRLLVL.

The rearrangement joins TRBV5-5 to TRBJ1-4, with 7 bases fitting TRBD1. The germline CDR1 and CDR2 sequences are SGHKS and YYEKEE (reference sequence). The CDR3 loop spans 14 amino acids. V lost 1 base, J lost 6 bases, and 3 bases stayed unmatched. CDR3 sequence (DNA): TGTGCCAGCAGCTTGCGACAGGGATATGAAAAACTGTTTTTT. Its translation: CASSLRQGYEKLFF. Full variable domain (remainder filled in from reference TRBV5-5 and TRBJ1-4): DAGVTQSPTHLIKTRGQQVTLRCSPISGHKSVSWYQQVLGQGPQFIFQYYEKEERGRGNFPDRFSARQFPNYSSELNVNALLLGDSALYLCASSLRQGYEKLFFGSGTQLSVL.